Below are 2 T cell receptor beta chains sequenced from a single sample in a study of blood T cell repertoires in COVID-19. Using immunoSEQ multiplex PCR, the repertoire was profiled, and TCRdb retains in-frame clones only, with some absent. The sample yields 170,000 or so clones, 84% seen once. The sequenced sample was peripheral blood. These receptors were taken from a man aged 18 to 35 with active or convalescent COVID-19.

CDR3 sequence (DNA): TGTGCCAGTAGTATCAACAGGGATCCCCATGGCTACACCTTC. Protein: CASSINRDPHGYTF. This rearrangement joins TRBV19 to TRBJ1-2; a weak D match, TRBD1 (6 bases). Trimming left V 3 bases short and J 6 bases short, with 14 bases between. Per germline, CDR1 LNHDA and CDR2 SQIVND (reference sequence). The CDR3 covers 14 residues.

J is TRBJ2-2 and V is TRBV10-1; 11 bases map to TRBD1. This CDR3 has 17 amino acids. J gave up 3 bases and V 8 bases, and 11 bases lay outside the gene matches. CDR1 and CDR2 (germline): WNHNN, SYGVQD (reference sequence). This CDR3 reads CASGGGQGAFDTGELFF. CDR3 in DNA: TGCGCCAGCGGGGGTGGACAGGGGGCTTTCGACACCGGGGAGCTGTTTTTT.